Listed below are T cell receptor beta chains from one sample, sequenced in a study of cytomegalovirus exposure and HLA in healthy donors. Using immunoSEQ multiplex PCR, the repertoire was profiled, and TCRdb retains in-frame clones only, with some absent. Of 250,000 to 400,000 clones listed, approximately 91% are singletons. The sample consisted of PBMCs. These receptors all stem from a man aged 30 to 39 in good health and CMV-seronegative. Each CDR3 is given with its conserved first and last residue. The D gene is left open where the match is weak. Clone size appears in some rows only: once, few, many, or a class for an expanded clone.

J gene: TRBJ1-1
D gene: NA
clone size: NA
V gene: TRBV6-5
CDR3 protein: CASSYGTSNTEAFF
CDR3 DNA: TGTGCCAGCAGTTACGGGACTTCTAACACTGAAGCTTTCTTT

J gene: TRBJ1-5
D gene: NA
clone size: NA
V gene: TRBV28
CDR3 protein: CASSFALQRAGQPQHF
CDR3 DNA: TGTGCCAGCAGTTTCGCCCTACAGCGGGCGGGTCAGCCCCAGCATTTT

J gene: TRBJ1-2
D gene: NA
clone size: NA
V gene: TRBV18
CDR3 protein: CASSLDGRGYTF
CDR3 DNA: TGTGCCAGCTCATTGGATGGGCGAGGCTACACCTTC

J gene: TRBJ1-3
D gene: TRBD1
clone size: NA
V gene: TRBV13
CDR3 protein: CASSPTGKIHRNTIYF
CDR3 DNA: TGTGCCAGCAGCCCGACAGGGAAGATACACAGAAACACCATATATTTT

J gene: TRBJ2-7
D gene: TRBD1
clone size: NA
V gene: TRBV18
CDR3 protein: CASSPQGQGLYEQYF
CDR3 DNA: TGTGCCAGCTCACCACAGGGACAGGGTCTGTACGAGCAGTACTTC

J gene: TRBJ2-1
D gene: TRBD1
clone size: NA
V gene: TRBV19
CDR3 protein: CASSRDPGTGWDQFF
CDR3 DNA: TGTGCCAGTAGTAGAGACCCTGGGACAGGGTGGGATCAGTTCTTC

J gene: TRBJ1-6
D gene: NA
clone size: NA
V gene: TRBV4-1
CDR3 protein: CASSHRDMSGNSPLHF
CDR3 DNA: TGCGCCAGCAGCCACAGGGACATGAGCGGTAATTCACCCCTCCACTTT

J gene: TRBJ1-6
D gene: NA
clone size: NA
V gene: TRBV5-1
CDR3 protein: CASSFQGLENSPLHF
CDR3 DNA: TGCGCCAGCAGCTTTCAGGGGCTAGAGAATTCACCCCTCCACTTT

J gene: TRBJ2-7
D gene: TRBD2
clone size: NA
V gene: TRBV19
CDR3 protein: CASSASLAGLGEQYF
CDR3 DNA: TGTGCCAGTAGTGCTTCACTAGCGGGGTTGGGTGAGCAGTACTTC

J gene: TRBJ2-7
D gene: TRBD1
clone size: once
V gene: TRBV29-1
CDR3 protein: CSVSGTGTYEQYF
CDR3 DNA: TGCAGCGTATCCGGGACAGGGACCTACGAGCAGTACTTC

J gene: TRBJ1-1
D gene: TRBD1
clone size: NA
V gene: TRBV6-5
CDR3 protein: CASRRDRDYTEAFF
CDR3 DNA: TGTGCCAGCAGGAGGGACAGGGACTACACTGAAGCTTTCTTT

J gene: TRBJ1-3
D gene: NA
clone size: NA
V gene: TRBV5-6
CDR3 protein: CASSLQGITGNTIYF
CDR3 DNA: TGTGCCAGCAGCCTACAGGGAATAACTGGAAACACCATATATTTT

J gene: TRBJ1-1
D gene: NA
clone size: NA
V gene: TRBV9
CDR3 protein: CASSIGHMNTEAFF
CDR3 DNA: TGTGCCAGCAGCATCGGACATATGAACACTGAAGCTTTCTTT

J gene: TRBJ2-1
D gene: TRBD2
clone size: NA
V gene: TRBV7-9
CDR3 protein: CASSLEVTSGVTRYNEQFF
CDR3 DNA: TGTGCCAGCAGCTTAGAGGTGACTAGCGGGGTTACCCGGTACAATGAGCAGTTCTTC

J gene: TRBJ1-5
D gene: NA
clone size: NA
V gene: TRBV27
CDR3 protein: CASSFVGQPQHF
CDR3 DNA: TGTGCCAGCAGTTTTGTCGGTCAGCCCCAGCATTTT

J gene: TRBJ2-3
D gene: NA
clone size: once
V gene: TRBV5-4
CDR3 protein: CASSKGADTQYF
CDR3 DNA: TGTGCCAGCAGCAAGGGGGCAGATACGCAGTATTTT

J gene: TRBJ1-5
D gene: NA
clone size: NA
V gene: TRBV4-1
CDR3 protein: CASSFSDSNYQPQHF
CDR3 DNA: TGCGCCAGCAGCTTCTCGGACAGTAACTATCAGCCCCAGCATTTT

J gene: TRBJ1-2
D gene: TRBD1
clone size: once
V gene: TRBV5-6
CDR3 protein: CASRGDRDTHGYTF
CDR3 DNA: TGTGCCAGCAGGGGGGACAGGGATACCCATGGCTACACCTTC

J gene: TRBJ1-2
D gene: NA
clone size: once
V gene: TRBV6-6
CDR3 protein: CASSSPTQGNYGYTF
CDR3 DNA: TGTGCCAGCAGTTCTCCAACACAGGGAAACTATGGCTACACCTTC

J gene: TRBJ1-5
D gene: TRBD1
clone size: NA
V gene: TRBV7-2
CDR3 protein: CASSLTGVNDQPQHF
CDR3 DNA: TGTGCCAGCAGCTTGACAGGGGTGAACGATCAGCCCCAGCATTTT

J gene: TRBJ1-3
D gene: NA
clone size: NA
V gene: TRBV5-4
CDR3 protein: CASSLGPAGDTIYF
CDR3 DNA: TGTGCCAGCAGCTTGGGTCCAGCTGGAGACACCATATATTTT

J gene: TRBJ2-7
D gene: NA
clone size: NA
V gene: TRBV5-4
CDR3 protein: CASSSRLEGAYEQYF
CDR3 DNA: TGTGCCAGCAGCAGCAGGCTCGAGGGGGCCTACGAGCAGTACTTC

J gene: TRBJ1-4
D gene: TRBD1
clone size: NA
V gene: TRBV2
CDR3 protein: CASSGDRASNEKLFF
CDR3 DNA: TGTGCCAGCAGTGGGGACAGAGCTAGTAACGAAAAACTGTTTTTT

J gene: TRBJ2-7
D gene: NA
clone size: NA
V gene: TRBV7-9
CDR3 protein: CASSQTVTYEQYF
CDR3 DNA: TGTGCCAGCAGCCAGACAGTTACCTACGAGCAGTACTTC

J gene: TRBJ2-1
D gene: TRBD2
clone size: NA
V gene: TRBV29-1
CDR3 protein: CSVAGSGGQNEQFF
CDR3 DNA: TGCAGCGTTGCCGGGAGCGGGGGTCAGAATGAGCAGTTCTTC

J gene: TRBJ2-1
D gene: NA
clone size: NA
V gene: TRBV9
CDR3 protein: CASSARAGVNDFYNEQFF
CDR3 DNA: TGTGCCAGCAGCGCGAGGGCAGGGGTCAACGATTTTTACAATGAGCAGTTCTTC